The following is a TCR beta chain sequence with its context. This clonotype was recorded at least ten times. What this receptor recognizes is not known. No base quality values were provided; no much bigger clone lies one nucleotide off. This record belongs to a study of Graves' ophthalmopathy and Graves' hyperthyroidism (dated by TCRdb to the late 2010s). Regarding the study in general: Peripheral blood samples were taken at the time of initial diagnosis, before any treatment was given. In total, some 140 blood samples were TCR-sequenced: 43 ophthalmopathy, 75 hyperthyroidism and approximately 17 hyperthyroidism-to-ophthalmopathy patients. The study used TCR beta repertoire signatures to distinguish Graves' ophthalmopathy from Graves' hyperthyroidism and to predict progression to ophthalmopathy. The roughly 91 discovery patients were randomly split 7:3 into training and test sets. For independent validation, a separate cohort was made up of approximately 18 hyperthyroidism patients plus 17 patients who later progressed from hyperthyroidism to ophthalmopathy. In roughly 6 hyperthyroidism patients, T-cell repertoires of thyroid tissue and blood were compared. Following sampling, methimazole starting at 30 mg daily was administered to hyperthyroidism patients, and high-dose intravenous methylprednisolone was administered to ophthalmopathy patients. A discovery set of 100 patients (approximately 45 ophthalmopathy, 57 stable hyperthyroidism) was enrolled to explore V-J signatures distinguishing ophthalmopathy from hyperthyroidism.

On the study overall, not on this receptor specifically: In cross-validation, the 13-signature model distinguished ophthalmopathy from stable hyperthyroidism with about 88% sensitivity and around 81% specificity, and in the test set the corresponding values were around 80% and 75%. Most expanded thyroid clonotypes with frequency above 0.001 were also detected in blood, suggesting blood repertoires may reflect the thyroid immune response. In validation, the model predicted ophthalmopathy progression with more than 55% sensitivity and 72.22% specificity; roughly 11 predicted patients were CT-confirmed with GO in a median of approximately 6.2 months. Sample size was not predetermined statistically, and investigators were not blinded to group allocation.

TCR beta CDR3 regions were amplified from RNA transcripts for repertoire sequencing. The first round was an RT-PCR using HTBI primers with the Qiagen OneStep RT-PCR kit, and this first round was followed by a second-round multiplex PCR, then size selection and purification. The libraries underwent paired-end sequencing with 100 bp reads on an Illumina HiSeq2000. Under the source paper's analysis protocol: SOAPnuke was used for read processing, and reads with adapters, uncalled bases, a mean Phred below 15, or no exact constant-primer or identifier match were discarded. COPE v1.2.5 was used to merge the high-quality paired reads. Unique nucleotide sequences were defined as clonotypes and aligned to IMGT TRB V, D and J references using MiTCR v1.1. Only V-J combinations with frequency above 0.0001 were analysed, covering 98% to 99.2% of repertoires. For each V-J combination, a TCR clonal expansion and chaos score was defined as the ratio of F50 clonal expansion to chaos observed in the TCRdist matrix. Welch's t-statistics and random forest were used to narrow the features down to 10 to 15 V-J combinations, which were then fed into a naive Bayes classifier. The similarity between thyroid and blood repertoires was quantified using the Morisita-Horn index. TCRdb redid the processing of the public reads, applying fastp at Q25 and MiXCR, and retained in-frame beta chains. Identical CDR3 protein sequences are pooled into one entry, listed with their most common genes and DNA. These V and J calls rely on TCRdb rather than the paper's analysis. The sample table contains under 800,000 distinct CDR3 sequences; only one count was recorded for over 20% of them. Approximately 6.9% of the sample is taken by the ten largest.

Clipping removes 0 bases from V and 5 bases from J, with 15 as the unmatched junction base count. From the cysteine through the phenylalanine, the CDR3 covers 17 amino acids. Of the read, only the CDR3 DNA is kept; its 51 bases are in frame from base 1. CDR1 and CDR2, per the germline V gene (reference sequence), are GTSNPN and SVGIG. Stable hyperthyroidism was defined as no progression to ophthalmopathy within 18 months of follow-up. Hyperthyroidism patients were newly diagnosed, were aged 18 to 65 years, and had a disease duration under 2 months. Patients with other autoimmune diseases, uncontrolled infections, pregnancy or lactation were excluded. Clinical symptoms, serum thyroxine, TRAb, thyroid ultrasound and orbital computed tomography formed the basis of the diagnosis. PBMCs were isolated from more than 9 ml of fresh peripheral blood by Ficoll-Paque density gradient centrifugation. Total RNA was extracted with Trizol reagent and quality-checked on an Agilent 2100 Bioanalyzer.

This receptor was identified in a young woman with stable Graves' hyperthyroidism. Some clones in this sample may be carry-over from other donors' samples. Donor details come from another sample of the same person, matched by shared clones. Specimen: peripheral blood. The chain is assembled from TRBV30 and TRBJ1-2; TRBD1 fits 7 bases in the junction. Here is the DNA: TGTGCCTGGAGTGTATTCAGGGGGGCCGTGGGATTGTATGGCTACACCTTC. Its protein is CAWSVFRGAVGLYGYTF.